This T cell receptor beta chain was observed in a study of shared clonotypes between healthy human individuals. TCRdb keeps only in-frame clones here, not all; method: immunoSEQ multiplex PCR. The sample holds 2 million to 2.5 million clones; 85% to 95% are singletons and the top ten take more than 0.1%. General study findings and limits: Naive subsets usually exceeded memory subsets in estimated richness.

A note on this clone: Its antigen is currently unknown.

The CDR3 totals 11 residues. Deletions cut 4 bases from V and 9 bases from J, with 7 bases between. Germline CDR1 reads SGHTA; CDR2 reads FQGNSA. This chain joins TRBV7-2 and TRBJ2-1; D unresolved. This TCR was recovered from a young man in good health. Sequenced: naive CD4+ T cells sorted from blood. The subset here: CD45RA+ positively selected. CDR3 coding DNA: TGTGCCAGCAGCTCCCCCCGTGAGCAGTTCTTC. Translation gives CASSSPREQFF.